The rows below give T cell receptor beta chains drawn from one sample of a study of blood T cells in healthy people across ages. MiXCR was run by TCRdb on the 5' RACE reads, yielding one entry per CDR3 protein. This table holds 2 million or so distinct CDR3 sequences, approximately 50% found once. Sequencing was done on a sample of blood. These receptors all stem from a woman between 40 and 50 years old in good health. The CDR3 runs from the conserved cysteine through the conserved F or W. The D gene is left open where the match is weak. The listing skips clone size in some rows; elsewhere it reads once, few, many or a size class.

j_call | cdr3_length | d_call | v_call | clone_size | cdr3_nt | cdr3_aa
TRBJ2-7 | 15 | TRBD1 | TRBV4-1 | NA | TGCGCCAGCAGCCGCGGGACAGGGGGCGTCTACGAGCAGTACTTC | CASSRGTGGVYEQYF
TRBJ1-2 | 13 | NA | TRBV20-1 | few | TGCAGTGCTAGAGAACAGGCCACCTATGGCTACACCTTC | CSAREQATYGYTF
TRBJ2-3 | 15 | NA | TRBV20-1 | NA | TGCAGTGCTCCCGAAACAGTGTTCCGGATGGGTACGCAGTATTTT | CSAPETVFRMGTQYF
TRBJ2-1 | 16 | TRBD1 | TRBV6-5 | NA | TGTGCCAGCAGTTACTCGGCGGGACAGGGCCTAAATGAGCAGTTCTTC | CASSYSAGQGLNEQFF
TRBJ2-3 | 13 | NA | TRBV6-1 | NA | TGTGCCAGCAGTGACGGGCGAGCAGATACGCAGTATTTT | CASSDGRADTQYF
TRBJ1-1 | 15 | NA | TRBV10-3 | once | TGTGCCATCAGTGAGGAGGGAAGGGCAGAAACTGAAGCTTTCTTT | CAISEEGRAETEAFF
TRBJ2-4 | 15 | TRBD2 | TRBV2 | NA | TGTGCCAGCACTAGCGGGGGTAGTGCCAAAAACATTCAGTACTTC | CASTSGGSAKNIQYF
TRBJ2-7 | 14 | NA | TRBV7-6 | NA | TGTGCCAGCAGCAAGCTCCCCGGCGGGGCGGAGCAGTACTTC | CASSKLPGGAEQYF
TRBJ1-1 | 14 | NA | TRBV12-3/TRBV12-4 | NA | TGTGCCAGCAGGCGAGGAGGGGAATCCACTGAAGCTTTCTTT | CASRRGGESTEAFF
TRBJ2-4 | 16 | TRBD2 | TRBV20-1 | NA | TGCAGTGCTAGAGTTCCACTAGCGGCAACCAAAAACATTCAGTACTTC | CSARVPLAATKNIQYF
TRBJ2-5 | 14 | NA | TRBV5-1 | NA | TGCGCCAGCAGCTTTGAATGGCTACGGGAGACCCAGTACTTC | CASSFEWLRETQYF
TRBJ2-7 | 15 | NA | TRBV9 | once | TGTGCCAGCAGCGTAACCCCCCAGGTAAGCGACGAGCAGTACTTC | CASSVTPQVSDEQYF
TRBJ2-3 | 15 | TRBD2 | TRBV10-3 | NA | TGTGCCATTGCATCTAGCGGGGGGGCCGTAGATACGCAGTATTTT | CAIASSGGAVDTQYF
TRBJ2-7 | 15 | NA | TRBV5-1 | NA | TGCGCCAGCAGCTTGCGGCCAGGGGTGACCTACGAGCAGTACTTC | CASSLRPGVTYEQYF
TRBJ2-3 | 14 | TRBD2 | TRBV29-1 | few | TGCAGCGTAGCACTAGCGGGGGCCGCTGGGACGCAGTATTTT | CSVALAGAAGTQYF
TRBJ1-2 | 11 | NA | TRBV30 | NA | TGTGCCGCAGGGCCCGGGGAGGGCTACACCTTC | CAAGPGEGYTF
TRBJ1-5 | 17 | NA | TRBV6-2/TRBV6-3 | NA | TGTGCCAGCAGTTTCAGGACAGTTTCATATAGCAATCAGCCCCAGCATTTT | CASSFRTVSYSNQPQHF
TRBJ1-2 | 18 | NA | TRBV6-2/TRBV6-3 | NA | TGTGCCAGCAGTTACTCGAGTTCGCGCCCTGGACCTAACTATGGCTACACCTTC | CASSYSSSRPGPNYGYTF
TRBJ2-3 | 13 | NA | TRBV20-1 | NA | TGCAGTGGGGTTACGGGGGGCACAGATACGCAGTATTTT | CSGVTGGTDTQYF
TRBJ2-3 | 17 | TRBD2 | TRBV12-3/TRBV12-4 | few | TGTGCCAGCAGTTTTTTTAGCGGGGGGATAGGCACAGATACGCAGTATTTT | CASSFFSGGIGTDTQYF
TRBJ1-2 | 15 | NA | TRBV11-2 | NA | TGTGCCAGCAGCTCTCACCGGACAGATTACTATGGCTACACCTTC | CASSSHRTDYYGYTF
TRBJ2-7 | 12 | NA | TRBV20-1 | NA | TGCAGTGCTAGGGACTCCCCCTACGAGCAGTACTTC | CSARDSPYEQYF
TRBJ2-3 | 16 | NA | TRBV4-3 | NA | TGCGCCAGCAGCTTCGACGACAGACCAAGCACAGATACGCAGTATTTT | CASSFDDRPSTDTQYF
TRBJ2-5 | 18 | TRBD1 | TRBV28 | NA | TGTGCCAGCAACAATGTACTGACAGGGTTGGGACCAGGAGAGACCCAGTACTTC | CASNNVLTGLGPGETQYF
TRBJ1-4 | 13 | NA | TRBV5-6 | few | TGTGCCAGCAGCCCCCGGGGATATGAAAAACTGTTTTTT | CASSPRGYEKLFF
TRBJ2-1 | 15 | TRBD2 | TRBV25-1 | NA | TGTGCCAGCAGTGAGCAGCGGGGTTCCTACAATGAGCAGTTCTTC | CASSEQRGSYNEQFF
TRBJ2-3 | 17 | TRBD2 | TRBV7-9 | few | TGTGCCAGCAGCTTGGGACTAGCGGGGACCAGCACAGATACGCAGTATTTT | CASSLGLAGTSTDTQYF
TRBJ2-1 | 14 | TRBD1 | TRBV12-3/TRBV12-4 | few | TGTGCCAGCAAACCACAGGGGCTCTACAATGAGCAGTTCTTC | CASKPQGLYNEQFF
TRBJ2-5 | 13 | NA | TRBV10-3 | NA | TGTGCCATCAGTGACAGGGTGAGAGAGACCCAGTACTTC | CAISDRVRETQYF
TRBJ2-3 | 15 | TRBD2 | TRBV5-1 | NA | TGCGCCAGCAGCCCCGGACTAGCGGGCACAGATATGCAGTATTTT | CASSPGLAGTDMQYF
TRBJ2-7 | 15 | TRBD1 | TRBV20-1 | NA | TGCAGTGCTCTCAGGGGGCGGAAACCCTCCTACGAGCAGTACTTC | CSALRGRKPSYEQYF
TRBJ2-1 | 18 | TRBD2 | TRBV5-8 | NA | TGTGCCAGCAGCCCTGGACTAGCGGGCTTGGGGACCTACAATGAGCAGTTCTTC | CASSPGLAGLGTYNEQFF
TRBJ1-5 | 13 | NA | TRBV9 | once | TGTGCCAGCAGCGGAGACTTGGGTCAGCCCCAGCATTTT | CASSGDLGQPQHF
TRBJ2-7 | 13 | NA | TRBV7-9 | NA | TGTGCCAGCAGCGTTCCAGGGGAGGCCGAGCAGTACTTC | CASSVPGEAEQYF
TRBJ2-3 | 13 | TRBD1 | TRBV27 | once | TGTGCCAGCAGCCCCCTCTGGACAGGCGTTCAGTATTTT | CASSPLWTGVQYF
TRBJ2-7 | 16 | NA | TRBV27 | NA | TGTGCCAGCAGTAGGACTACCGGGGGCTCCTACAATGAGCAGTACTTC | CASSRTTGGSYNEQYF
TRBJ1-2 | 15 | NA | TRBV9 | few | TGTGCCAGCAGCGCCCAGGGGACTACTAACTATGGCTACACCTTC | CASSAQGTTNYGYTF
TRBJ2-2 | 15 | TRBD2 | TRBV12-3/TRBV12-4 | NA | TGTGCCAGCAGACTAGCGGGGGATCTCTCCGGAGAGCTGTTTTTT | CASRLAGDLSGELFF
TRBJ2-5 | 15 | NA | TRBV20-1 | NA | TGCAGTGCTAGAGGTGATAAGGCAGGGGAAGAGACCCAGTACTTC | CSARGDKAGEETQYF
TRBJ1-2 | 15 | NA | TRBV12-3/TRBV12-4 | NA | TGTGCCAGCAGTTTTGGAGGGACCTCCTACTATGGCTACACCTTC | CASSFGGTSYYGYTF
TRBJ2-1 | 13 | NA | TRBV7-2 | NA | TGTGCCAGCAGCCAGGGCTCCTACCATGAGCAGTTCTTC | CASSQGSYHEQFF
TRBJ2-1 | 15 | TRBD2 | TRBV20-1 | few | TGCAGTGCTAGGGAGCGGGGGTCCTTCTACAATGAGCAGTTCTTC | CSARERGSFYNEQFF
TRBJ2-3 | 16 | TRBD2 | TRBV3-1 | few | TGTGCCAGCAGCCCTTTACTAGCGAGTTCCACAGATACGCAGTATTTT | CASSPLLASSTDTQYF
TRBJ2-1 | 15 | TRBD2 | TRBV6-5 | NA | TGTGCCAGCTGCCGGACTAGCGGGGGTAGGAATGAGCAGTTCTTC | CASCRTSGGRNEQFF
TRBJ2-7 | 12 | NA | TRBV5-1 | NA | TGCGCCAGCAGCTCCCCCGAGGGGAATCAGTACTTC | CASSSPEGNQYF
TRBJ1-2 | 15 | NA | TRBV15 | NA | TGTGCCACCAGCAGAGATCGGGCAGGGATCTATGGCTACACCTTC | CATSRDRAGIYGYTF
TRBJ2-3 | 13 | NA | TRBV6-6 | many | TGTGCCAGCAGTGCTCCGGGCACAGATACGCAGTATTTT | CASSAPGTDTQYF
TRBJ2-4 | 12 | NA | TRBV6-1 | NA | TGTGCCAGCAGGGAAGCGACAAACATTCAGTACTTC | CASREATNIQYF
TRBJ2-5 | 14 | TRBD1 | TRBV12-5 | NA | TGTGCTAGTGGACTGACAGGGGGCCGGGGTGAGCAGTACTTC | CASGLTGGRGEQYF
TRBJ2-7 | 14 | TRBD1 | TRBV4-3 | few | TGCGCCAGCAGCCAAGTGGACAGGGGGAACGAGCAGTACTTC | CASSQVDRGNEQYF
TRBJ2-7 | 13 | NA | TRBV28 | NA | TGTGCCAGCCGCGGTGGGGGGCAAGAGGCCCAGTACTTC | CASRGGGQEAQYF
TRBJ2-7 | 16 | TRBD1 | TRBV5-1 | NA | TGCGCCAGCAGCTTAACACCACAGGGGCCGACCTACGAGCAGTACTTC | CASSLTPQGPTYEQYF